This is a list of T cell receptor beta chains from one sample in a study of shared clonotypes between healthy human individuals. Sequencing was performed with immunoSEQ multiplex PCR; in TCRdb, only in-frame clones are kept and a portion is missing. Among about 2 million clones listed, less than 95% were seen once. The material sequenced was naive CD8+ T cells sorted from blood. These receptors were collected from a man between 18 and 35 years old in good health. Both conserved end residues are part of each CDR3. The D gene is left open where the match is weak. Clone size is not always given. Where it is, it says once, few, many or a class for expanded clones.

clone_size: NA; d_call: NA; j_call: TRBJ2-7; v_call: TRBV30; cdr3_nt: TGTGCCTGGAGTGTACTGGGTGTGGGGGCCCTGAGCTCCTACGAGCAGTACTTC; cdr3_aa: CAWSVLGVGALSSYEQYF
clone_size: NA; d_call: TRBD2; j_call: TRBJ2-1; v_call: TRBV9; cdr3_nt: TGTGCCAGCAGCCAGACTAGCGGGAGGGGCAATGAGCAGTTCTTC; cdr3_aa: CASSQTSGRGNEQFF
clone_size: NA; d_call: NA; j_call: TRBJ1-2; v_call: TRBV9; cdr3_nt: TGTGCCAGCAGCGCCAACGGGGGCTACACCTTC; cdr3_aa: CASSANGGYTF
clone_size: NA; d_call: NA; j_call: TRBJ1-4; v_call: TRBV6-5; cdr3_nt: TGTGCCAGCAGTTACGTTCAGAATGAAAAACTGTTTTTT; cdr3_aa: CASSYVQNEKLFF
clone_size: few; d_call: NA; j_call: TRBJ1-1; v_call: TRBV4-1; cdr3_nt: TGCGCCAGCAGCTCTCTATTGGAGGGGAACACTGAAGCTTTCTTT; cdr3_aa: CASSSLLEGNTEAFF
clone_size: NA; d_call: NA; j_call: TRBJ2-3; v_call: TRBV7-9; cdr3_nt: TGTGCCAGCAGCTTGGGAGCCTGGAGCACAGATACGCAGTATTTT; cdr3_aa: CASSLGAWSTDTQYF
clone_size: NA; d_call: NA; j_call: TRBJ1-5; v_call: TRBV6-5; cdr3_nt: TGTGCCAGCAGTTCGTACGGGGAAAGCAATCAGCCCCAGCATTTT; cdr3_aa: CASSSYGESNQPQHF
clone_size: NA; d_call: TRBD1; j_call: TRBJ2-5; v_call: TRBV5-1; cdr3_nt: TGCGCCAGCAGCCCGGACAGGGCTATCGGGGAGACCCAGTACTTC; cdr3_aa: CASSPDRAIGETQYF
clone_size: NA; d_call: NA; j_call: TRBJ1-6; v_call: TRBV7-6; cdr3_nt: TGTGCCAGCAGCCCAGGGTCGGATTCACCCCTCCACTTT; cdr3_aa: CASSPGSDSPLHF
clone_size: NA; d_call: NA; j_call: TRBJ2-7; v_call: TRBV7-8; cdr3_nt: TGTGCCAGCAGCCAGGGAACGAGTGGGGTCTACGAGCAGTACTTC; cdr3_aa: CASSQGTSGVYEQYF